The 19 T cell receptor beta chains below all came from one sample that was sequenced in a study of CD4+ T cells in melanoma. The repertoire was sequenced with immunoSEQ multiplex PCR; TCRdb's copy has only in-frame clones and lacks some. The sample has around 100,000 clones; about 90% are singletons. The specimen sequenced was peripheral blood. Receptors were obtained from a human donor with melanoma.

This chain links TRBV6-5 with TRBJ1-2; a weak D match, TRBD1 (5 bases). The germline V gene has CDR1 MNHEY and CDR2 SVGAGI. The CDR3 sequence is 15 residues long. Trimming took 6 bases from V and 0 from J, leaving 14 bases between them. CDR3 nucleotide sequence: TGTGCCAGCAGGACAACAGGACTAACTAACTATGGCTACACCTTC. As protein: CASRTTGLTNYGYTF.

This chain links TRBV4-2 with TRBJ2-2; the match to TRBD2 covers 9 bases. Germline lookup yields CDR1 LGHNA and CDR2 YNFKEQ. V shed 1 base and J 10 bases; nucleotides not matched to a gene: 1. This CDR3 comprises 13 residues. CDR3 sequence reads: CASSQGLAVELFF. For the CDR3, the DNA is TGTGCCAGCAGCCAAGGACTAGCGGTGGAGCTGTTTTTT.

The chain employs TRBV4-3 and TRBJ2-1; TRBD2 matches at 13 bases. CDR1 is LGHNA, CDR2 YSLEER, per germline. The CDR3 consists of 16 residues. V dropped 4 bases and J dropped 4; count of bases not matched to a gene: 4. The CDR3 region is CASSLQLAGGYNEQFF. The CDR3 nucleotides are TGCGCCAGCAGCCTCCAACTAGCGGGGGGGTACAATGAGCAGTTCTTC.

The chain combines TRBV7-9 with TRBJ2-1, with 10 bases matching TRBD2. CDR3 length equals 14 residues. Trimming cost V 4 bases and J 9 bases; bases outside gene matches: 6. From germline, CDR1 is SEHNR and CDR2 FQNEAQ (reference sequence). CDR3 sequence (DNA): TGTGCCAGCAGCTCCAACAGCGGGGGGGCTGAGCAGTTCTTC. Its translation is CASSSNSGGAEQFF.

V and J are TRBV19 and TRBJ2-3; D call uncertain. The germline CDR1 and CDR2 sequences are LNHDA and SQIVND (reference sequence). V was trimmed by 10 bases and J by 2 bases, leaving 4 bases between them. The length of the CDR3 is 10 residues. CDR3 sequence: CATFTDTQYF. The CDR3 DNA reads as TGTGCCACCTTCACAGATACGCAGTATTTT.

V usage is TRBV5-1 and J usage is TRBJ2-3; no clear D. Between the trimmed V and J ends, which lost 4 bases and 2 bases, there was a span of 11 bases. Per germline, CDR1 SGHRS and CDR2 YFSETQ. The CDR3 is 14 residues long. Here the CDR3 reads CASSLETPTDTQYF. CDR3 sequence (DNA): TGCGCCAGCAGCCTCGAGACCCCCACAGATACGCAGTATTTT.

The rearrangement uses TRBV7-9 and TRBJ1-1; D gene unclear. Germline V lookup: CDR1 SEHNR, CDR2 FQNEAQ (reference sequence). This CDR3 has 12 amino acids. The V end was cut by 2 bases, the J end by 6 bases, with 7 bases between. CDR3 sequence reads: CASSLNGPEAFF. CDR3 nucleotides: TGTGCCAGCAGCTTAAATGGCCCTGAAGCTTTCTTT.

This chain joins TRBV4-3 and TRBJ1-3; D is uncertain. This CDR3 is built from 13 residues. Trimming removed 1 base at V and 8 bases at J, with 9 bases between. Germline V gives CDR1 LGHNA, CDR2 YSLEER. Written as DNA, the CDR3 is TGCGCCAGCAGCCAAGTATATAGGGACACCATATATTTT. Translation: CASSQVYRDTIYF.

CDR3 nucleotides: TGTGCCAGCAGCCGCACAGGAGGTGATGAAAAACTGTTTTTT. As protein: CASSRTGGDEKLFF. V is TRBV5-5 and J is TRBJ1-4; TRBD1 is a possible D gene (5 bases). The CDR3 runs to 14 residues. Germline loops: CDR1 SGHKS, CDR2 YYEKEE (reference sequence). V was cut by 4 bases and J by 6 bases, with 13 bases left in between.

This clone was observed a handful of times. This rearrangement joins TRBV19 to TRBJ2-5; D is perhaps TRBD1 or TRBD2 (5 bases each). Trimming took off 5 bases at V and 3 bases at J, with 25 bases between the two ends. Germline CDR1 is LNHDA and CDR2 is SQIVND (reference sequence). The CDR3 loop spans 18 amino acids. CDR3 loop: CASSARGSWGTREETQYF. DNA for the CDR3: TGTGCCAGTAGTGCACGAGGGAGTTGGGGTACCAGGGAAGAGACCCAGTACTTC.

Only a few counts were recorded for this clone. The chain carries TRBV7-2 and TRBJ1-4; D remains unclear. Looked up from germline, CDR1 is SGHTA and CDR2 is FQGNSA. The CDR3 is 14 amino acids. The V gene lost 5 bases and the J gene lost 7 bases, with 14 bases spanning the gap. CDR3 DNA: TGTGCCAGCAGCCCTCGGGCACACGGTGAAAAACTGTTTTTT. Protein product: CASSPRAHGEKLFF.

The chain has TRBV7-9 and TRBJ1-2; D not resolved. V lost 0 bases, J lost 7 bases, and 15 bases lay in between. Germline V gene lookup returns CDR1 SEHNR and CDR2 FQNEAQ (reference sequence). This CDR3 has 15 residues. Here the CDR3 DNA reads TGTGCCAGCAGCTTAGCATCCACGGGGATACGTGGCTACACCTTC. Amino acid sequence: CASSLASTGIRGYTF.

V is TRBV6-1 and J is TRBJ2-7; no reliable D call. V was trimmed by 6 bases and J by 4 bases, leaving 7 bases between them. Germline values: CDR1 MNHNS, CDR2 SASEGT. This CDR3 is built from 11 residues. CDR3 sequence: CASSYTYEQYF. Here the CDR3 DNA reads TGTGCCAGCAGCTATACGTACGAGCAGTACTTC.

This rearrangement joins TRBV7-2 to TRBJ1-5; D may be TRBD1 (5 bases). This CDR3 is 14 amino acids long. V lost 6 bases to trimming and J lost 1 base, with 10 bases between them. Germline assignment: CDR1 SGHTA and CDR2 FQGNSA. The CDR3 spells CASSQTGSNQPQHF. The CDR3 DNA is TGTGCCAGCAGTCAAACAGGAAGCAATCAGCCCCAGCATTTT.

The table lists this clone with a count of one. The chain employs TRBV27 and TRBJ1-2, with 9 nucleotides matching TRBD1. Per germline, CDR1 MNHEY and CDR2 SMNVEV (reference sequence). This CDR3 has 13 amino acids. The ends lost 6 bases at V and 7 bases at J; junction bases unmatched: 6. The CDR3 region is CASSPGQGRGYTF. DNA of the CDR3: TGTGCCAGCAGCCCGGGACAGGGACGTGGCTACACCTTC.

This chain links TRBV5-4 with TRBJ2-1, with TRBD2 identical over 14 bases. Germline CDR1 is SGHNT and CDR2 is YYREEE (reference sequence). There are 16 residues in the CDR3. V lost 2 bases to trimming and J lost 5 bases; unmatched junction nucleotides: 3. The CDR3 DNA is TGTGCCAGCAGCTTCGGACTAGCGGGAGGTAACAATGAGCAGTTCTTC. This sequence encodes CASSFGLAGGNNEQFF.

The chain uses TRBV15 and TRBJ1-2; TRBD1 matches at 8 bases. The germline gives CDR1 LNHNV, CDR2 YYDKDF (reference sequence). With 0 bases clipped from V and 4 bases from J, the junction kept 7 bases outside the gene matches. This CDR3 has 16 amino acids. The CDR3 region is CATSRDLTGGIYGYTF. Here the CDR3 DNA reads TGTGCCACCAGCAGAGATTTAACAGGGGGTATCTATGGCTACACCTTC.

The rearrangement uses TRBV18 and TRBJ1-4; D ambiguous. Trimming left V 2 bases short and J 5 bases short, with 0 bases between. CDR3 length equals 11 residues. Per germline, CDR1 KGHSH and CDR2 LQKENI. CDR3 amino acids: CASSPNEKLFF. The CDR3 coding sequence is TGTGCCAGCTCACCAAATGAAAAACTGTTTTTT.

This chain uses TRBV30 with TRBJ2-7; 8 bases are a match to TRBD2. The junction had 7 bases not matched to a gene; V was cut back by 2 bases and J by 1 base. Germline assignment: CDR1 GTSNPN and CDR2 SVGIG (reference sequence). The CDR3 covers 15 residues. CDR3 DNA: TGTGCCTGGAGTCGGGGGGGCGCGAGATCCTACGAGCAGTACTTC. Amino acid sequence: CAWSRGGARSYEQYF.